The 18 T cell receptor beta chains given below trace back to one sample, sequenced in a study of T cells after somatic rescue of genetic block (dated by TCRdb to about 2020). Library creation used the immunoSEQ multiplex PCR assay. TCRdb took over this immuneACCESS table, retaining in-frame rearrangements with V and J assigned. Such tables are incomplete; in checked studies, under half of the missing clones stem from an unresolved V gene, and the remainder is unexplained. The sample table lists roughly 58,000 clones, approximately 96% of them with a count of one. The top ten clones comprise roughly 0.074% of the sample. Specimen: peripheral blood mononuclear cells (PBMCs). The source is a child under two years old.

The chain carries TRBV18 and TRBJ2-3; a weak D match, TRBD2 (6 bases). V was pared by 3 bases and J by 0 bases, with 16 bases between. Germline CDR1 KGHSH, CDR2 LQKENI. The CDR3 loop spans 17 amino acids. Written as DNA, the CDR3 is TGTGCCAGCTCACCCTTTTATAGCGGAACTAGCACAGATACGCAGTATTTT. It codes for CASSPFYSGTSTDTQYF.

This clone was observed once. The chain combines TRBV6-5 with TRBJ1-2; tentative D call: TRBD1 (5 bases). This CDR3 is 12 amino acids long. CDR1 is MNHEY and CDR2 is SVGAGI in the germline V gene. The V end was cut by 2 bases, the J end by 5 bases, with 6 bases between. The CDR3 coding sequence is TGTGCCAGCAGTTACGGGGGATATGGCTACACCTTC. This codes for CASSYGGYGYTF.

J is TRBJ2-3 and V is TRBV6-1; TRBD2 matches at 8 bases. Germline V gives CDR1 MNHNS, CDR2 SASEGT. V was pared by 6 bases and J by 1 base, with 6 bases of the junction left unmatched. This CDR3 contains 15 residues. DNA for the CDR3: TGTGCCAGCAGAGAACCGGGACTAGGCACAGATACGCAGTATTTT. It yields the protein CASREPGLGTDTQYF.

The rearrangement joins TRBV6-5 to TRBJ2-5, with 9 bases aligning to TRBD2. The CDR3 covers 15 residues. The germline V gene encodes CDR1 MNHEY and CDR2 SVGAGI. After removal of 5 bases from V and 2 bases from J, the junction contained 6 bases not matched to a gene. The CDR3 region is CASSPTLAGQETQYF. DNA of the CDR3: TGTGCCAGCAGTCCGACACTAGCGGGTCAAGAGACCCAGTACTTC.

V usage is TRBV30 and J usage is TRBJ1-2; D is unclear. The V end was cut by 1 base, the J end by 7 bases, with 13 bases between. CDR3 length equals 13 residues. Germline V lookup: CDR1 GTSNPN, CDR2 SVGIG (reference sequence). The CDR3 reads CAWSGDSLVGYTF. The DNA of the CDR3 is TGTGCCTGGAGTGGCGATTCCCTTGTTGGCTACACCTTC. The whole variable domain, remainder taken from reference TRBV30 and TRBJ1-2, is SQTIHQWPATLVQPVGSPLSLECTVEGTSNPNLYWYRQAAGRGLQLLFYSVGIGQISSEVPQNLSASRPQDRQFILSSKKLLLSDSGFYLCAWSGDSLVGYTFGSGTRLTVV.

The gene calls are TRBV7-9 and TRBJ2-7; TRBD2 matches at 10 bases. Germline V gives CDR1 SEHNR, CDR2 FQNEAQ (reference sequence). The CDR3 extends over 13 amino acids. V trimming: 8 bases; J trimming: 2 bases; junction bases outside the gene matches: 3. CDR3 in amino acids: CASWSGRAYEQYF. CDR3 bases: TGTGCCAGCTGGAGCGGGAGGGCCTACGAGCAGTACTTC.

This clone was recorded once. V and J are TRBV6-5 and TRBJ1-2; TRBD1 is a possible D gene (5 bases). V was cut by 10 bases and J by 4 bases, with 16 bases left in between. In germline, CDR1 is MNHEY, CDR2 SVGAGI. The CDR3 is 13 residues long. The CDR3 loop reads CATTRQPFYGYTF. DNA of the CDR3: TGTGCCACCACCCGACAGCCCTTCTATGGCTACACCTTC.

The chain has TRBV18 and TRBJ2-2; 9 bases map to TRBD2. Germline V gene lookup returns CDR1 KGHSH and CDR2 LQKENI. The CDR3 is 14 residues long. J lost 6 bases, V lost 1 base, and 0 bases had no gene match. In DNA, the CDR3 is TGTGCCAGCTCACCACTAGCGGGAGCCGGGGAGCTGTTTTTT. As protein: CASSPLAGAGELFF.

The rearrangement joins TRBV5-1 to TRBJ2-5; 10 nucleotides match TRBD1. Germline V CDR1 and CDR2: SGHRS, YFSETQ. The ends lost 5 bases at V and 1 base at J; junction bases unmatched: 2. The CDR3 has 14 residues. The CDR3: CASRDRGPQETQYF. DNA for the CDR3: TGCGCCAGCAGAGACAGGGGGCCCCAAGAGACCCAGTACTTC.

The rearrangement uses TRBV6-5 and TRBJ1-1; 7 nucleotides line up with TRBD1. Germline CDR1 is MNHEY and CDR2 is SVGAGI. CDR3 length equals 14 residues. Trimming removed 4 bases from V and 1 base from J; junction bases left unmatched: 3. CDR3 sequence (DNA): TGTGCCAGCAGTTTCAACAGGGGGAACACTGAAGCTTTCTTT. Translated, it gives CASSFNRGNTEAFF.

This chain joins TRBV19 and TRBJ2-3, with 10 positions matching TRBD1. This CDR3 spans 15 amino acids. Germline CDR1 is LNHDA and CDR2 is SQIVND (reference sequence). The V gene end was trimmed by 5 bases and the J gene end by 2 bases; junction bases not matched to a gene: 4. CDR3 protein: CASSLRQGATDTQYF. The CDR3 region has the DNA TGTGCCAGTAGTCTACGACAGGGGGCCACAGATACGCAGTATTTT.

This clone was recorded only once. This chain links TRBV6-5 with TRBJ2-3; D may be TRBD1 (6 bases). The germline V gene has CDR1 MNHEY and CDR2 SVGAGI. The CDR3 consists of 13 residues. V was trimmed by 5 bases and J by 7 bases, leaving 13 bases between them. CDR3 loop: CASSRQGINTQYF. In DNA, the CDR3 is TGTGCCAGCAGTCGTCAGGGGATAAATACGCAGTATTTT.

The rearrangement joins TRBV7-3 to TRBJ1-2; D may be TRBD1 (5 bases). CDR1 SGHTA and CDR2 FQGTGA come from the germline V gene. Trimming pared 5 bases from V and 1 base from J, leaving 8 bases between. This CDR3 contains 13 residues. The CDR3 DNA sequence: TGTGCCAGCAGCGCCAGGGTTAACTATGGCTACACCTTC. Encoded protein: CASSARVNYGYTF.

The chain carries TRBV19 and TRBJ1-2; possible D gene TRBD1, 5 bases. Germline assignment: CDR1 LNHDA and CDR2 SQIVND (reference sequence). V lost 4 bases and J 7 bases, leaving 10 bases between the germline ends. The length of the CDR3 is 12 residues. The CDR3 sequence is CASSTPGLGYTF. In DNA, the CDR3 is TGTGCCAGTAGTACTCCAGGGCTTGGCTACACCTTC.

The CDR3 loop reads CASSSGTLPPRGQYF. The CDR3 bases are TGTGCCAGCAGCTCAGGGACACTACCCCCACGCGGGCAGTACTTC. The gene calls are TRBV7-9 and TRBJ2-7; D possibly corresponds to TRBD1 (6 bases). Germline values: CDR1 SEHNR, CDR2 FQNEAQ (reference sequence). The CDR3 is 15 amino acids. The V end was cut by 4 bases, the J end by 9 bases, with 22 bases between.

J is TRBJ1-6 and V is TRBV2, with TRBD1 as a possible D gene (5 bases). CDR3 length equals 10 residues. Trimming shortened V by 10 bases and J by 9 bases, and 7 bases separated the two germline ends. CDR1 is SNHLY, CDR2 FYNNEI, per germline. CDR3 loop: CATGFSPLHF. DNA for the CDR3: TGTGCCACAGGGTTTTCACCCCTCCACTTT.

About this clone: The junction shows a germline mismatch at one end, possibly a read error. Other nucleotide sequences in the sample specify the same CDR3. The chain links TRBV6-1 to TRBJ1-2; D perhaps matches TRBD1 (5 bases). This CDR3 region has 15 residues. Germline assignment: CDR1 MNHNS and CDR2 SASEGT. The CDR3, as DNA: TGTGCCAGCAGTGAAGCTCCAGGGAGGGGCTATGGTTACACCTTC. Its protein product is CASSEAPGRGYGYTF.

The chain carries TRBV5-1 and TRBJ1-1; 8 bases are a match to TRBD1. Germline loops: CDR1 SGHRS, CDR2 YFSETQ. J was trimmed by 3 bases and V by 4 bases; bases with no gene match: 5. The CDR3 contains 14 residues. The CDR3 sequence: CASSPQGAYTEAFF. Here the CDR3 DNA reads TGCGCCAGCAGCCCTCAGGGGGCGTACACTGAAGCTTTCTTT. Using reference TRBV5-1 and TRBJ1-1 for the parts outside the CDR3, the full variable domain is KAGVTQTPRYLIKTRGQQVTLSCSPISGHRSVSWYQQTPGQGLQFLFEYFSETQRNKGNFPGRFSGRQFSNSRSEMNVSTLELGDSALYLCASSPQGAYTEAFFGQGTRLTVV.